Each of the 25 T cell receptor beta chains below was sequenced from the same sample in a study of T cells in Graves' hyperthyroidism and ophthalmopathy. Amplified TCR beta CDR3 regions derived from RNA transcripts. Carried out on the TCR CDR3, a first-round RT-PCR used the HTBI primer set. TCRdb called the multiplex PCR reads again in MiXCR, with one record for every CDR3 protein. Among under 450,000 distinct CDR3 sequences listed, roughly 14% were seen once. Sequenced input: blood. The receptors here all came from a man aged 25-45 years with Graves' hyperthyroidism that later progressed to Graves' ophthalmopathy.

As for this clonotype: A read error may explain this, as a much larger clone is one base away. V usage is TRBV15 and J usage is TRBJ1-2, with 8 nucleotides matching TRBD1. Germline V gene sequence: CDR1 LNHNV, CDR2 YYDKDF (reference sequence). The CDR3 consists of 15 residues. V shed 3 bases and J 3 bases; nucleotides not matched to a gene: 6. The CDR3 coding sequence is TGTGCCACCAGCAGTGGACAGGGTTACGACTATGGCTACACCTTC. Its protein is CATSSGQGYDYGYTF.

This clonotype was seen repeatedly, ten times or more. The CDR3 DNA reads as TGTGCCAGCAGCTCCCAGATGAACACTGAAGCTTTCTTT. It is translated as CASSSQMNTEAFF. The chain carries TRBV11-3 and TRBJ1-1, with D unresolved. CDR3 length: 13 residues. The germline gives CDR1 SGHNT, CDR2 YENEEA. V lost 4 bases and J lost 0, with 6 bases in between. The full variable domain, with the rest looked up from reference TRBV11-3 and TRBJ1-1, is EAGVVQSPRYKIIEKKQPVAFWCNPISGHNTLYWYLQNLGQGPELLIRYENEEAVDDSQLPKDRFSAERLKGVDSTLKIQPAELGDSAVYLCASSSQMNTEAFFGQGTRLTVV.

This clonotype was detected many times. This chain joins TRBV20-1 and TRBJ1-1; the D is unclear. V lost 3 bases and J lost 1, with 12 bases in between. The germline V gene has CDR1 DFQATT and CDR2 SNEGSKA (reference sequence). The CDR3 is made up of 14 amino acids. DNA for the CDR3: TGCAGTGCTAGGCACTGGGTACAGAACACTGAAGCTTTCTTT. Its translation is CSARHWVQNTEAFF.

The chain has TRBV7-8 and TRBJ2-2; D perhaps matches TRBD2 (5 bases). V lost 3 bases and J lost 2, with 13 bases in between. Looked up from germline, CDR1 is SGHVS and CDR2 is FQNEAQ. CDR3 length: 16 amino acids. The CDR3 bases are TGTGCCAGCAGCTTCTCTCTCCGGGAAAACACCGGGGAGCTGTTTTTT. Its translation: CASSFSLRENTGELFF.

This clonotype was counted at least ten times. CDR3 nucleotides: TGTGCCAGCAGTTCCTCCGGGCTAATGGATGGCTACACCTTC. Translation: CASSSSGLMDGYTF. This chain links TRBV28 with TRBJ1-2; D gene ambiguous. Germline CDR1 MDHEN, CDR2 SYDVKM. The CDR3 is 14 residues long. Between the trimmed V and J ends, which lost 4 bases and 6 bases, there was a span of 15 bases.

As to this clonotype: This may arise from a read error, as a much more abundant clone is one base away. V is TRBV28 and J is TRBJ2-5; a possible D gene is TRBD2 (7 bases). The CDR3 consists of 14 residues. Germline V gene data show CDR1 as MDHEN and CDR2 as SYDVKM. V lost 1 base to trimming and J lost 7 bases, with 13 bases between them. The chain's CDR3 is CASSLSGGFGTQYF. In nucleotides, the CDR3 is TGTGCCAGCAGTTTATCGGGGGGCTTTGGGACCCAGTACTTC.

This clonotype came up a few times. The chain uses TRBV4-2 and TRBJ2-7, with D possibly TRBD2 on 7 matching bases. This CDR3 has 15 amino acids. Trimming shortened V by 2 bases and J by 2 bases, and 13 bases separated the two germline ends. Germline CDR1 LGHNA, CDR2 YNFKEQ. The CDR3 loop is CASSQKLGGPYEQYF. In DNA, the CDR3 is TGTGCCAGCAGCCAAAAACTGGGGGGGCCCTACGAGCAGTACTTC.

The V call is TRBV20-1, the J call TRBJ2-7, with 8 bases matching TRBD2. CDR3 length equals 14 residues. The germline V gene has CDR1 DFQATT and CDR2 SNEGSKA (reference sequence). V shed 0 bases and J 6 bases; nucleotides not matched to a gene: 7. CDR3 loop: CSAREAGTRGEQYF. The CDR3 DNA sequence: TGCAGTGCTAGAGAGGCCGGGACTAGGGGCGAGCAGTACTTC.

This clonotype has ten or more counts. The chain is built from TRBV5-1 and TRBJ2-1, with D tentatively TRBD2 (5 bases). Germline CDR1 reads SGHRS; CDR2 reads YFSETQ. The ends were cut back, 3 bases at V and 7 bases at J, with 17 bases in the middle. This CDR3 contains 15 residues. The CDR3 here is CASSSFPDSTNEQFF. In DNA form, the CDR3 reads TGCGCCAGCAGCTCGTTCCCGGACTCTACAAATGAGCAGTTCTTC. Full variable domain (rest looked up from reference TRBV5-1 and TRBJ2-1): KAGVTQTPRYLIKTRGQQVTLSCSPISGHRSVSWYQQTPGQGLQFLFEYFSETQRNKGNFPGRFSGRQFSNSRSEMNVSTLELGDSALYLCASSSFPDSTNEQFFGPGTRLTVL.

There are many counts of this clonotype. This rearrangement joins TRBV5-5 to TRBJ2-7, with TRBD1 matching 7 bases. Germline values: CDR1 SGHKS, CDR2 YYEKEE (reference sequence). Losses at the gene ends were 3 bases for V and 2 bases for J; bases not matched to a gene: 8. CDR3 length: 15 amino acids. CDR3: CASSSQPGQAYEQYF. The CDR3, as DNA: TGTGCCAGCAGCTCCCAACCTGGACAGGCCTACGAGCAGTACTTC.

This clonotype was detected ten times or more. This sequence joins TRBV7-3 and TRBJ1-1; 7 bases are shared with TRBD1. Looked up from germline, CDR1 is SGHTA and CDR2 is FQGTGA. V lost 5 bases to trimming and J lost 5 bases; unmatched junction nucleotides: 8. The CDR3 is 14 amino acids. DNA of the CDR3: TGTGCCAGCAGCCAGACAGGGTCGTTTACTGAAGCTTTCTTT. Translating gives CASSQTGSFTEAFF.

This clonotype was observed a few times. This sequence joins TRBV7-2 and TRBJ2-7, with 9 positions matching TRBD2. Germline CDR1 SGHTA, CDR2 FQGNSA. The CDR3 is 18 amino acids. The junction had 17 bases not matched to a gene; V was cut back by 5 bases and J by 3 bases. CDR3 in amino acids: CASSKRSSGDLYYYEQYF. CDR3 DNA: TGTGCCAGCAGCAAACGGTCTAGCGGGGATCTTTACTACTACGAGCAGTACTTC.

The J gene is TRBJ1-4, the V gene TRBV28; 11 nucleotides align to TRBD1. In germline, CDR1 is MDHEN, CDR2 SYDVKM. Trimming removed 2 bases from V and 6 bases from J; junction bases left unmatched: 5. The CDR3 runs to 16 residues. CDR3 DNA sequence: TGTGCCAGCAGTTTACTGGACAGGGGGCGCCATGAAAAACTGTTTTTT. Its protein product is CASSLLDRGRHEKLFF.

The chain recombines TRBV2 with TRBJ2-3; D might be TRBD2 (6 bases). Germline values: CDR1 SNHLY, CDR2 FYNNEI. This CDR3 spans 15 amino acids. V lost 3 bases and J 0 bases, leaving 10 bases between the germline ends. The DNA of the CDR3 is TGTGCCAGCAGTGATCCCGGGGGTAGCACAGATACGCAGTATTTT. Protein product: CASSDPGGSTDTQYF.

This clonotype was detected many times. This chain uses TRBV12-3 or TRBV12-4 with TRBJ2-7; 10 positions agree with TRBD2. V lost 3 bases, J lost 6 bases, and 2 bases stayed unmatched. The CDR3 is 13 residues long. The CDR3 DNA is TGTGCCAGCAGTTTGCAGCGGGGGGGCGAGCAGTACTTC. Protein: CASSLQRGGEQYF.

This clonotype was detected ten times or more. The chain carries TRBV7-9 and TRBJ2-1; maybe TRBD2 (5 bases). The V gene lost 3 bases and the J gene lost 9 bases, with 9 bases spanning the gap. Per the germline V gene, CDR1 is SEHNR and CDR2 is FQNEAQ (reference sequence). The CDR3 sequence is 12 residues long. This CDR3 is CASSFGETEQFF. CDR3 coding DNA: TGTGCCAGCAGCTTCGGGGAAACTGAGCAGTTCTTC.

In this sample, this clonotype turned up many times. This chain links TRBV13 with TRBJ1-5; 7 nucleotides agree with TRBD1. V trimming: 0 bases; J trimming: 5 bases; junction bases outside the gene matches: 4. Per the germline V gene, CDR1 is PRHDT and CDR2 is FYEKMQ (reference sequence). The CDR3 loop spans 15 amino acids. The CDR3 loop is CASSLGLGGDQPQHF. CDR3 in DNA: TGTGCCAGCAGCTTAGGCCTAGGGGGCGATCAGCCCCAGCATTTT.

The sample holds a few counts of this clonotype. V is TRBV30 and J is TRBJ2-5; D call uncertain. Trimming took off 0 bases at V and 5 bases at J, with 10 bases between the two ends. Germline V gene sequence: CDR1 GTSNPN, CDR2 SVGIG (reference sequence). The CDR3 runs 13 residues. As DNA, the CDR3 is TGTGCCTGGAGTGTCTTGGCTCGGGAGACCCAGTACTTC. It is translated as CAWSVLARETQYF. Complete variable domain (other parts from reference TRBV30 and TRBJ2-5): SQTIHQWPATLVQPVGSPLSLECTVEGTSNPNLYWYRQAAGRGLQLLFYSVGIGQISSEVPQNLSASRPQDRQFILSSKKLLLSDSGFYLCAWSVLARETQYFGPGTRLLVL.

This clonotype was seen repeatedly, ten times or more. The V and J genes are TRBV6-1 and TRBJ1-1, with D possibly matching TRBD1 (5 bases). The germline V gene encodes CDR1 MNHNS and CDR2 SASEGT. CDR3 length equals 16 residues. Trimming took off 3 bases at V and 1 base at J, with 15 bases between the two ends. Here the CDR3 reads CASSERDRLPNTEAFF. DNA for the CDR3: TGTGCCAGCAGTGAGAGGGACCGACTGCCGAACACTGAAGCTTTCTTT.

This clonotype was counted many times. This chain uses TRBV11-2 with TRBJ1-2; 8 positions match TRBD1. The CDR3 runs to 15 residues. The ends lost 5 bases at V and 3 bases at J; junction bases unmatched: 8. Germline V gene data show CDR1 as SGHAT and CDR2 as FQNNGV. CDR3 amino acids: CASSDEDREYYGYTF. CDR3 in DNA: TGTGCCAGCAGCGACGAGGACAGGGAGTACTATGGCTACACCTTC.

In its sample, this clonotype was seen many times. The rearrangement links TRBV7-9 to TRBJ2-1, with 14 bases fitting TRBD2. From germline, CDR1 is SEHNR and CDR2 FQNEAQ (reference sequence). After removal of 3 bases from V and 2 bases from J, the junction contained 3 bases not matched to a gene. The CDR3 runs to 17 residues. The CDR3 here is CASSFGLAGGTYNEQFF. In DNA, the CDR3 is TGTGCCAGCAGCTTTGGACTAGCGGGGGGCACCTACAATGAGCAGTTCTTC.

This clonotype was observed many times. This chain uses TRBV5-5 with TRBJ2-7; TRBD1 matches 11 bases. This CDR3 region has 17 residues. Germline CDR1 reads SGHKS; CDR2 reads YYEKEE (reference sequence). J was trimmed by 5 bases and V by 3 bases; bases with no gene match: 13. CDR3 in amino acids: CASSSYIGQGAADEQYF. DNA of the CDR3: TGTGCCAGCAGCTCTTATATCGGACAGGGGGCGGCTGACGAGCAGTACTTC.

This clonotype turned up a few times. V gene TRBV10-3 combines with J gene TRBJ2-2; D call uncertain. Trimming stripped 7 bases from V and 2 bases from J, with 5 bases between. Germline assignment: CDR1 ENHRY and CDR2 SYGVKD. The CDR3 sequence is 12 residues long. DNA for the CDR3: TGTGCCATCATGATCAACACCGGGGAGCTGTTTTTT. It specifies CAIMINTGELFF.

This clonotype was recorded at least ten times. The CDR3 reads CASSVATGGSQETQYF. The CDR3 coding sequence is TGTGCCAGCAGCGTAGCTACGGGAGGGAGCCAAGAGACCCAGTACTTC. V gene TRBV9 combines with J gene TRBJ2-5, with 8 bases aligning to TRBD2. Germline loops: CDR1 SGDLS, CDR2 YYNGEE. The CDR3 totals 16 residues. V lost 0 bases to trimming and J lost 1 base; unmatched junction nucleotides: 5.

This clonotype was seen at least ten times. This chain uses TRBV10-1 with TRBJ2-7, with D possibly being TRBD1 (6 bases). CDR3 length: 13 amino acids. V was clipped by 11 bases and J by 4 bases, with 18 bases between them. CDR1 is WNHNN, CDR2 SYGVQD, per germline (reference sequence). CDR3 nucleotides: TGCGCCGGCCAACGACAGGACCAATACGAGCAGTACTTC. This codes for CAGQRQDQYEQYF.